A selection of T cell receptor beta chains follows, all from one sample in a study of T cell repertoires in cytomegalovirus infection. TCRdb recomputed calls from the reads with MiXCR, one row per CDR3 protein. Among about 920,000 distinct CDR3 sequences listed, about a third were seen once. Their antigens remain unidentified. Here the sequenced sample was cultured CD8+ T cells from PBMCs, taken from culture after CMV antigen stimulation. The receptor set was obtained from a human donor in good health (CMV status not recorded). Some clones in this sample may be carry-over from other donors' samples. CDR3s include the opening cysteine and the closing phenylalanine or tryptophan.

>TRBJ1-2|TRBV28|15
CASTESPGGSYGYTF
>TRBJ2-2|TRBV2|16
CASSEAGGPGTGELFF
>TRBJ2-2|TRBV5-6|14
CASSLLRGGGELFF
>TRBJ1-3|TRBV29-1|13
CSVGTSSGNTIYF
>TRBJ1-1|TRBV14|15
CASSPFPRMNTEAFF
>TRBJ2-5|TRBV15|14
CAARPGSGEETQYF
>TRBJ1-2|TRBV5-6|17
CASSDPGQGLPNYGYTF
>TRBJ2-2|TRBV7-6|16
CASSSPGGENTGELFF
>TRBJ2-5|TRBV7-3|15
CASSSGTGGKETQYF
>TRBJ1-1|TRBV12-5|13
CASGFTTTGVIFF
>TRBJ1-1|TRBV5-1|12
CASSPPQGGAFF
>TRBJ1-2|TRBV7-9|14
CASSSSSWGEGYTF
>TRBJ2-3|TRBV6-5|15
CASKPSGGVGDTQYF
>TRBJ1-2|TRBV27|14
CASSPGGANYGYTF
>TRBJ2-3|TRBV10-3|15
CAIRRRQGEADTQYF
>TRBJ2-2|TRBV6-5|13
CASSYTETGELFF
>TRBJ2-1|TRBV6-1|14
CASTIRGSGYEQFF
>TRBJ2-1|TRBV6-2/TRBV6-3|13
CASTPNRGPEQFF
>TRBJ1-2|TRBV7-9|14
CASSLGQGFYGYTF
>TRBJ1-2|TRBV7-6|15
CVSSERGRGYYGYTF
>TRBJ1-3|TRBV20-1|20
CSARPTLRTAETYLRNTIYF
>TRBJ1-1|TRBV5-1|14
CASSSDRGHTEAFF
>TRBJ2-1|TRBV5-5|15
CASSAWGRGDNEQFF
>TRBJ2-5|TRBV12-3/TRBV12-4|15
CASSPQTGEGETQYF
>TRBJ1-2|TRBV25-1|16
CASSEFLGDSGYGYTF
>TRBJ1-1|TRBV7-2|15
CASSLSVTGGTEAFF
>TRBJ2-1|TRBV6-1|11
CASRGYNEQFF
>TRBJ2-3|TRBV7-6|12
CASRVPGDTQYF
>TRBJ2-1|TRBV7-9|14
CASSLAHRGNEQFF
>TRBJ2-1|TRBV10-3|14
CAISDGQGIPEQFF
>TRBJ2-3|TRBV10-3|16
CAISELAGVLTDTQYF
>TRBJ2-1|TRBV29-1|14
CSGGRTGGYNEQFF
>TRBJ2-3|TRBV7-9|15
CASRLTSGSTDTQYF
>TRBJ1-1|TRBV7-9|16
CASSLGGSVSDTEAFF
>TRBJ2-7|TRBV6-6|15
CASSAGDSPTYEQYF
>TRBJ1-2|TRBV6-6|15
CASSYKRGQFYGYTF
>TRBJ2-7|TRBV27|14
CASSFWARENEQYF
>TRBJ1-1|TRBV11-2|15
CASSIPTGGFTEAFF
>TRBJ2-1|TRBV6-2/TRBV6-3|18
CASTRTSGGAIVYNEQFF
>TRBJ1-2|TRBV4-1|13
CASSQSQGHSSLF
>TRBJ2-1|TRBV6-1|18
CASSELGAGAGGYNEQFF
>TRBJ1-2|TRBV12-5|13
CASGEEGVYGYTF
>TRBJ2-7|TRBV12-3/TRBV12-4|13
CASSFRQRDEQYF
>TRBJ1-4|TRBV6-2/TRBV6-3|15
CASSYYRGPNEKLFF
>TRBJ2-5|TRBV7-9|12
CASSLAPGTDAF
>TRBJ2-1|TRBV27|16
CASSPPIPRTTNEQFF
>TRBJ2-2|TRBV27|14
CASGFDGNTGELFF
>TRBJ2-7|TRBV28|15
CASSLSGRRAYEQYF
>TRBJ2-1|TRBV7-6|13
CASSLEDGSEQFF
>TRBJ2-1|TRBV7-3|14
CASSGTGGRNEQFF
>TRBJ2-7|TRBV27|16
CASSLYPPQQIYEQYF
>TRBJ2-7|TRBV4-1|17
CASSQLTTGQGDHEQYF
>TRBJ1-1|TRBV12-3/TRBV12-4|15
CASSTPQGWDTEAFF
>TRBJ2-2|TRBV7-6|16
CASCLAGASNTGELFF
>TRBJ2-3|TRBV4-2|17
CASSQEGAFSVTDTQYF
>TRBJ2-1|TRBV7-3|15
CASSLTGWDYNEQFF
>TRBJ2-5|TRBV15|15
CATSRDMGDQETQYF
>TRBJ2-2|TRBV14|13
CASSPLGVGELFF
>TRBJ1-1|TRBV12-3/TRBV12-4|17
CVSSPPSEAREDTEAFF
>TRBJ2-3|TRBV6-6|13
CASWGRATDTQYF